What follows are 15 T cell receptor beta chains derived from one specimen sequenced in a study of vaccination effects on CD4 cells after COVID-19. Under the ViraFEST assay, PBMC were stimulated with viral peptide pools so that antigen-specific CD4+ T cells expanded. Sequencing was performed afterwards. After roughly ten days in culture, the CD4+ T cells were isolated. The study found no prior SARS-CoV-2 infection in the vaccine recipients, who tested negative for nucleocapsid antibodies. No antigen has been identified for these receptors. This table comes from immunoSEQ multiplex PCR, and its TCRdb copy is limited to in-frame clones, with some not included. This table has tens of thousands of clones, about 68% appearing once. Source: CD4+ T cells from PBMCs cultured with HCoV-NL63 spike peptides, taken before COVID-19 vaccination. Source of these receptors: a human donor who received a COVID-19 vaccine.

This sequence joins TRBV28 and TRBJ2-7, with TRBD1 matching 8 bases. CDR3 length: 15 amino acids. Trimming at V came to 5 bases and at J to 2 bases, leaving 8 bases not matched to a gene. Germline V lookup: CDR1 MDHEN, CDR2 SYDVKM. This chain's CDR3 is CASSPDRGEAYEQYF. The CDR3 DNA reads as TGTGCCAGCAGTCCCGACAGGGGTGAGGCCTACGAGCAGTACTTC.

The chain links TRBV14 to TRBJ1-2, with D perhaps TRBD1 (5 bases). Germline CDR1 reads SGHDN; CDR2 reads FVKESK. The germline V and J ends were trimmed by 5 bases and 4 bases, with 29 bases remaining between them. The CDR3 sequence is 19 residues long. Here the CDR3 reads CASSLPPGGDTIRGYGYTF. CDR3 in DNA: TGTGCCAGCAGCTTACCCCCCGGGGGGGATACCATCAGAGGCTATGGCTACACCTTC.

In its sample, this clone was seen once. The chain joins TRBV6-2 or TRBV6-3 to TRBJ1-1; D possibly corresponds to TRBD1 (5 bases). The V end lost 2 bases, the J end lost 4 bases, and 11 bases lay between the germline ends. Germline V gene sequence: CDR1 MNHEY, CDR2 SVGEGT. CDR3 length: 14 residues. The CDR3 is CASSYGSGRTEAFF. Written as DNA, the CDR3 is TGTGCCAGCAGTTACGGGTCAGGGCGCACTGAAGCTTTCTTT.

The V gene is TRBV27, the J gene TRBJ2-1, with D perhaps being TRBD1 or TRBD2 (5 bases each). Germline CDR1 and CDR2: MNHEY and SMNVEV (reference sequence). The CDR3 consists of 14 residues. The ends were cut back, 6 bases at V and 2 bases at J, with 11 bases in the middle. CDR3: CASSRDGAYNEQFF. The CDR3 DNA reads TGTGCCAGCAGCCGGGACGGCGCCTACAATGAGCAGTTCTTC.

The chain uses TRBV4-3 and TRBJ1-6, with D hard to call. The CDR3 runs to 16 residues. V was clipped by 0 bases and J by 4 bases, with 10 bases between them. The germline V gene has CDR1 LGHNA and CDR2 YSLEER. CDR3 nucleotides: TGCGCCAGCAGCCAAGACCCGACCGAATATAATTCACCCCTCCACTTT. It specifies CASSQDPTEYNSPLHF.

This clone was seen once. The CDR3 sequence is CATSREARTYNEQFF. The CDR3, as DNA: TGTGCCACCAGCAGAGAAGCCCGAACTTACAATGAGCAGTTCTTC. The V call is TRBV15, the J call TRBJ2-1; D is undetermined. V lost 0 bases and J 4 bases, leaving 10 bases between the germline ends. The CDR3 is 15 amino acids. The germline V gene encodes CDR1 LNHNV and CDR2 YYDKDF (reference sequence).

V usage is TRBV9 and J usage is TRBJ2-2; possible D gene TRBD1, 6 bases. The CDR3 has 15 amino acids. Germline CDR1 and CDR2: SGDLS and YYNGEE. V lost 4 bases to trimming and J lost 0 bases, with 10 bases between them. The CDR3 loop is CASSSGQANTGELFF. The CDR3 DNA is TGTGCCAGCAGCTCGGGACAAGCGAACACCGGGGAGCTGTTTTTT.

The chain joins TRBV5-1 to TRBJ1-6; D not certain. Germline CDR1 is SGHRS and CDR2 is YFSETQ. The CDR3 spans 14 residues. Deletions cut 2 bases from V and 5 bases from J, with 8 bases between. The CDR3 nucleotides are TGCGCCAGCAGCTTTGATAGGAATAATTCACCCCTCCACTTT. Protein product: CASSFDRNNSPLHF. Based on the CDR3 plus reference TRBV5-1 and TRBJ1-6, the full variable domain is KAGVTQTPRYLIKTRGQQVTLSCSPISGHRSVSWYQQTPGQGLQFLFEYFSETQRNKGNFPGRFSGRQFSNSRSEMNVSTLELGDSALYLCASSFDRNNSPLHFGNGTRLTVT.

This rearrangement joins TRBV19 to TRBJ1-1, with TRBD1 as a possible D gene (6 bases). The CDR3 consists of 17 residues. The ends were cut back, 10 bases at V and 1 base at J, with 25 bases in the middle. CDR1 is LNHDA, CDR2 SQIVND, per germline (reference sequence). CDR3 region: CATAVGQTTMGNTEAFF. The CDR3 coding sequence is TGTGCCACTGCTGTTGGACAGACAACAATGGGGAACACTGAAGCTTTCTTT.

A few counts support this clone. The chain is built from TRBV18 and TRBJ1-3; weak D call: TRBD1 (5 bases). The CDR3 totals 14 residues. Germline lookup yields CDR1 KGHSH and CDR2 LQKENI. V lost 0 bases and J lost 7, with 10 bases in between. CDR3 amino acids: CASSPPSGTNTIYF. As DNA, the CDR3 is TGTGCCAGCTCACCACCGTCAGGGACCAACACCATATATTTT.

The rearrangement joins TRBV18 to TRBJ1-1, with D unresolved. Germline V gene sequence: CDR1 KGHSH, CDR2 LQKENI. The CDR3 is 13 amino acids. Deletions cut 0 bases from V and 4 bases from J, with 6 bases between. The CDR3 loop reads CASSPPMVTEAFF. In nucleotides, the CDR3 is TGTGCCAGCTCACCACCCATGGTCACTGAAGCTTTCTTT.

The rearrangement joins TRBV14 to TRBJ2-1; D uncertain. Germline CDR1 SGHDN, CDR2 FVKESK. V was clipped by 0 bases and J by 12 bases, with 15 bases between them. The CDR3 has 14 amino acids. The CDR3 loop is CASSQDLTPRGQFF. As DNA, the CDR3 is TGTGCCAGCAGCCAAGATCTAACCCCTCGAGGGCAGTTCTTC.

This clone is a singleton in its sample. CDR3 sequence: CASSYGGWGTEDYGYTF. The DNA of the CDR3 is TGTGCCAGCAGCTACGGGGGGTGGGGGACCGAAGACTATGGCTACACCTTC. The chain has TRBV11-2 and TRBJ1-2; possibly TRBD1 for D (5 bases). V shed 4 bases and J shed 3 bases, with 21 bases lying between them. The CDR3 contains 17 residues. CDR1 SGHAT and CDR2 FQNNGV come from the germline V gene.

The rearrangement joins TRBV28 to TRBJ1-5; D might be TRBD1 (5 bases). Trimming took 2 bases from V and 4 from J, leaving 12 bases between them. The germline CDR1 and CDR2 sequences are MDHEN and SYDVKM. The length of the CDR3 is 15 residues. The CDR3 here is CASSLGQGSNQPQHF. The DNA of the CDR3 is TGTGCCAGCAGTTTAGGGCAGGGCTCTAATCAGCCCCAGCATTTT.

The CDR3 loop is CASRGLQETQYF. Written as DNA, the CDR3 is TGTGCCAGTAGGGGGCTACAAGAGACCCAGTACTTC. The chain has TRBV27 and TRBJ2-5; 7 bases fit TRBD1. The CDR3 length is 12 residues. The germline V gene has CDR1 MNHEY and CDR2 SMNVEV (reference sequence). V was pared by 9 bases and J by 2 bases, with 3 bases of the junction left unmatched.